Below are 15 T cell receptor beta chains sequenced from a single sample in a study of T cells in Graves' hyperthyroidism and ophthalmopathy. TCR beta CDR3 sequences were amplified from RNA transcripts. First-round RT-PCR targeting the TCR CDR3 was performed with the HTBI primer set. TCRdb re-derived calls from the multiplex PCR reads in MiXCR, one entry per CDR3 protein. Here the sample spans 300,000 to 450,000 distinct CDR3 sequences, approximately 25% being singletons. Material for sequencing was blood. The receptors were sampled from a man in his forties or fifties with Graves' hyperthyroidism.

This chain joins TRBV9 and TRBJ1-2; D possibly corresponds to TRBD1 (5 bases). The germline V and J ends were trimmed by 6 bases and 0 bases, with 12 bases remaining between them. Germline CDR1 and CDR2: SGDLS and YYNGEE. The CDR3 sequence is 14 residues long. DNA for the CDR3: TGTGCCAGCACCTTGACAGTAGCTAACTATGGCTACACCTTC. Protein: CASTLTVANYGYTF.

This chain uses TRBV4-1 with TRBJ2-2; D gene unclear. V shed 4 bases and J shed 1 base, with 10 bases lying between them. The CDR3 covers 15 residues. Germline V gene data show CDR1 as MGHRA and CDR2 as YSYEKL. DNA for the CDR3: TGCGCCAGCAGCCCCAGACGGATGAACACCGGGGAGCTGTTTTTT. This translates into CASSPRRMNTGELFF.

The rearrangement joins TRBV28 to TRBJ1-5, with 7 bases fitting TRBD1. Germline CDR1 MDHEN, CDR2 SYDVKM. CDR3 length: 15 residues. V shed 6 bases, J shed 5 bases, and the junction held 10 bases outside the gene matches. The CDR3 is CASSLTGRQHQPQHF. The DNA for the CDR3 is TGTGCCAGCAGCCTGACAGGGCGACAACATCAGCCCCAGCATTTT.

This clonotype was seen a few times. The gene calls are TRBV12-3 or TRBV12-4 and TRBJ2-3; the D is unclear. The V gene lost 4 bases and the J gene lost 2 bases, with 7 bases spanning the gap. The CDR3 has 13 amino acids. The CDR3 loop reads CASSSPVTDTQYF. CDR3 DNA: TGTGCCAGCAGTTCCCCAGTCACAGATACGCAGTATTTT.

This clonotype was picked up a small number of times. This chain uses TRBV3-1 with TRBJ1-2; D is perhaps TRBD1 (5 bases). CDR1 and CDR2 (germline): LGHDT, YNNKEL (reference sequence). Trimming cost V 4 bases and J 2 bases, with 11 bases left between them. CDR3 length: 14 residues. In nucleotides, the CDR3 is TGTGCCAGCAGCCCCAACTGGGGGAACTATGGCTACACCTTC. It specifies CASSPNWGNYGYTF.

This clonotype appeared a few times. This chain joins TRBV28 and TRBJ1-2; D not resolved. CDR3 size: 12 residues. Germline V gene lookup returns CDR1 MDHEN and CDR2 SYDVKM. The V and J ends lost 3 bases and 4 bases respectively, with 6 bases between them. CDR3 sequence reads: CASSLSSYGYTF. The CDR3 DNA sequence: TGTGCCAGCAGTTTGAGCAGCTATGGCTACACCTTC.

This clonotype was seen a handful of times. The rearrangement joins TRBV7-9 to TRBJ1-2; a possible D gene is TRBD1 (5 bases). V was clipped by 0 bases and J by 0 bases, with 11 bases between them. The CDR3 is 16 residues long. Per germline, CDR1 SEHNR and CDR2 FQNEAQ (reference sequence). DNA of the CDR3: TGTGCCAGCAGCTTAGCTGCGACAGATACTAACTATGGCTACACCTTC. Protein sequence: CASSLAATDTNYGYTF.

This rearrangement joins TRBV6-9 to TRBJ2-7; weak D call: TRBD2 (6 bases). Between the trimmed V and J ends, which lost 4 bases and 5 bases, there was a span of 15 bases. The CDR3 covers 14 residues. Germline values: CDR1 MNHGY, CDR2 SVAAGI. The DNA of the CDR3 is TGTGCCAGCAGTTCGGGGGTTAACGGCCACGAGCAGTACTTC. It yields the protein CASSSGVNGHEQYF.

The chain recombines TRBV12-3 or TRBV12-4 with TRBJ1-2, with TRBD1 matching over 7 bases. The J segment lost 5 bases and the V segment lost 5 bases, leaving 8 bases of the junction unmatched. The CDR3 length is 14 residues. CDR3 residues: CASSQRTGLYGYTF. The CDR3 nucleotides are TGTGCCAGCAGTCAAAGGACAGGCCTTTATGGCTACACCTTC.

V is TRBV9 and J is TRBJ2-1; TRBD2 might be the D (6 bases). The V gene lost 3 bases and the J gene lost 2 bases, with 12 bases spanning the gap. Germline V CDR1 and CDR2: SGDLS, YYNGEE. The CDR3 contains 15 residues. The CDR3 DNA reads TGTGCCAGCAGCGAACGCGGGGATACCTACAATGAGCAGTTCTTC. It specifies CASSERGDTYNEQFF.

This clonotype turned up a few times. V and J are TRBV4-1 and TRBJ2-7; D gene uncertain. Trimming pared 0 bases from V and 0 bases from J, leaving 9 bases between. Germline V gene lookup returns CDR1 MGHRA and CDR2 YSYEKL. This CDR3 has 15 amino acids. CDR3 bases: TGCGCCAGCAGCCAAGATGGGTACTCCTCCTACGAGCAGTACTTC. It encodes CASSQDGYSSYEQYF.

V and J are TRBV6-2 or TRBV6-3 and TRBJ2-1, with TRBD1 identical over 7 bases. The CDR3 extends over 12 amino acids. The V gene's germline CDR1 is MNHEY and CDR2 SVGEGT. The V segment lost 5 bases and the J segment 14 bases; nucleotides outside the gene matches: 9. CDR3 sequence reads: CASSKGQAWEFF. For the CDR3, the DNA is TGTGCCAGCAGTAAAGGACAGGCTTGGGAGTTCTTC.

The chain carries TRBV14 and TRBJ2-3; 12 nucleotides agree with TRBD2. V lost 2 bases and J lost 1; bases outside the gene matches: 10. The CDR3 runs to 19 residues. Germline loops: CDR1 SGHDN, CDR2 FVKESK. The CDR3 protein is CASSQYRLAGGPRTDTQYF. The CDR3 DNA reads as TGTGCCAGCAGCCAATATCGCCTAGCGGGAGGGCCCCGCACAGATACGCAGTATTTT.

Points on this clonotype: One junction end does not reproduce the germline sequence, and a read error may be involved. CDR3 sequence (DNA): TGTGCCAGCAGCTTCGCGAACGAGCAGTACTTC. It codes for CASSFANEQYF. J is TRBJ2-7 and V is TRBV5-1; D unclear. The CDR3 sequence is 11 residues long. Germline assignment: CDR1 SGHRS and CDR2 YFSETQ.

This clonotype has a handful of counts. The J gene is TRBJ2-7, the V gene TRBV7-3, with D possibly TRBD2 on 6 matching bases. V lost 0 bases and J lost 6, with 12 bases in between. The CDR3 runs 14 residues. CDR1 and CDR2 from the germline V gene are SGHTA and FQGTGA. The DNA of the CDR3 is TGTGCCAGCAGCTTAACCGAGACTAGTGGCGAGCAGTACTTC. Translated, it gives CASSLTETSGEQYF.